This record concerns one T cell receptor beta chain sequence. Method: immunoSEQ multiplex PCR; TCRdb's copy keeps in-frame clones and lacks some. Seen here are about 280,000 clones, around nine tenths observed once, and the top ten hold roughly 2.2%. Trimming cost V 3 bases and J 5 bases, with 19 bases left between them. This CDR3 has 15 residues. Germline CDR1 is GTSNPN and CDR2 is SVGIG (reference sequence). This sample was taken from a study of blood T cell repertoires in COVID-19. This clonotype was sampled from a man in his fifties with acute or convalescent COVID-19. The rearrangement joins TRBV30 to TRBJ1-2; no definite D call. The sample was peripheral blood. The CDR3 protein is CAWRVGGRFSYGYTF. DNA of the CDR3: TGTGCCTGGAGGGTTGGTGGCCGCTTTTCTTATGGCTACACCTTC. Combining the CDR3 with reference TRBV30 and TRBJ1-2 gives the whole variable domain SQTIHQWPATLVQPVGSPLSLECTVEGTSNPNLYWYRQAAGRGLQLLFYSVGIGQISSEVPQNLSASRPQDRQFILSSKKLLLSDSGFYLCAWRVGGRFSYGYTFGSGTRLTVV.